This T cell receptor beta chain came from a study of blood T cell repertoires in COVID-19. Trimming removed 0 bases from V and 7 bases from J, with 9 bases in between. This CDR3 is 13 amino acids long. In germline, CDR1 is ENHRY, CDR2 SYGVKD. Methods used by the authors: Estimates of nucleated cell counts were drawn from the amplification of reference gene primers. Sequencing used immunoSEQ multiplex PCR; TCRdb keeps in-frame clones, though not all of them. The DNA was the basis for D and trimming; V, J and clone size are from that table. Altogether around 80,000 clones are present, around 79% being singletons, with the ten largest covering 10% to 15%.

The sequence was collected from a man older than 75 with acute or convalescent COVID-19. Sequencing input: peripheral blood. The chain uses TRBV10-3 and TRBJ1-2, with D uncertain. CDR3 sequence reads: CAISESRETGYTF. The CDR3 DNA reads TGTGCCATCAGTGAGTCTCGGGAGACTGGCTACACCTTC.